The clone carrying this T cell receptor (beta chain) was detected a few times. Its antigen is still unknown. The sample is drawn from a study of cytomegalovirus exposure and HLA in healthy donors. General study findings and limits: The study dropped some indistinguishable V segments, TRBV6-2 and TRBV6-3 among them. The authors later linked a missense DCLRE1C variant to TCR beta V- and J-gene trimming. As a later analysis revealed, the rate of TCR association differed by HLA locus, with DRB1 most and HLA-C fewest.

In the PCR, 60 Vbeta and 13 Jbeta primers were used. Profiled with immunoSEQ multiplex PCR; TCRdb holds only in-frame clones, not every one. The data hold approximately 100,000 clones, with approximately 80% observed a single time. The CDR3 covers 12 residues. Trimming removed 1 base at V and 4 bases at J, with 4 bases between. Germline assignment: CDR1 SNHLY and CDR2 FYNNEI. The chain combines TRBV2 with TRBJ1-2, with D hard to call. The sample was PBMCs. The clonotype was recovered from a man aged 55 to 70 in good health and CMV-seronegative. The CDR3 DNA is TGTGCCAGCAGTGAAGAAGCCTATGGCTACACCTTC. Protein product: CASSEEAYGYTF.